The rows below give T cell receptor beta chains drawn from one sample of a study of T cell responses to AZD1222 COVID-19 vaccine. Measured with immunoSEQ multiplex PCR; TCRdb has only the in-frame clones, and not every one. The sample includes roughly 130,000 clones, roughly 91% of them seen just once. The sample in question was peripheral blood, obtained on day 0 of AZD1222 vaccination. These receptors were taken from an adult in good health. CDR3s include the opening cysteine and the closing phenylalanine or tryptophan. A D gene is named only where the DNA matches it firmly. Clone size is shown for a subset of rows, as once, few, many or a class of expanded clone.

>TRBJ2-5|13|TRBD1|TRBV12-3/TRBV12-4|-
TGTGCCAGCAGTTACAGGGGGCAAGAGACCCAGTACTTC
CASSYRGQETQYF
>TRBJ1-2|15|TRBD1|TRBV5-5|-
TGTGCCAGCAGTCCCACAAACCAGGGGGCCTATGGCTACACCTTC
CASSPTNQGAYGYTF
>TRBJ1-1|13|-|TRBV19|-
TGTGCCAGTATTCGCGGGGCGAACACTGAAGCTTTCTTT
CASIRGANTEAFF
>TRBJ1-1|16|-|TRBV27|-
TGTGCCAGCAGTTCGGAGGCAGGGAGCGTGAACACTGAAGCTTTCTTT
CASSSEAGSVNTEAFF
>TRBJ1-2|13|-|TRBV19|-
TGTGCCAGTAGTATCTCAGGGAATTATGGCTACACCTTC
CASSISGNYGYTF
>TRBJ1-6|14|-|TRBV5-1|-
TGCGCCACCTTCGGGGGGCCTCGGGATTCACCCCTCCACTTT
CATFGGPRDSPLHF
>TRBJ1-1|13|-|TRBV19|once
TGTGCCAGTAGTATTAGAAGGAACACTGAAGCTTTCTTT
CASSIRRNTEAFF
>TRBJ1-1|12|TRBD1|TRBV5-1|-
TGCGCCAGCAGAGGACAGGACACTGAAGCTTTCTTT
CASRGQDTEAFF
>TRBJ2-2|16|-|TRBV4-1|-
TGCGCCAGCAGCCAATTTTCAGGGGCGAACACCGGGGAGCTGTTTTTT
CASSQFSGANTGELFF
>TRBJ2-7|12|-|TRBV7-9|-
TGTGCCAGCAGCCCGAGGGGGTACGAGCAGTACTTC
CASSPRGYEQYF
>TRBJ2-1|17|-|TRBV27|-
TGTGCCAGCAGTTTATCCCCGGGGCAGCGTTCCTACAATGAGCAGTTCTTC
CASSLSPGQRSYNEQFF
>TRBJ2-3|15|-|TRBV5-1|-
TGCGCCAGCAGCTTGGGTGGCGGAAGCACAGATACGCAGTATTTT
CASSLGGGSTDTQYF
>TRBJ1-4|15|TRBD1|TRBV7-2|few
TGTGCCAGCAGCTTAGAGGGGACAGGGGGGGAAAAACTGTTTTTT
CASSLEGTGGEKLFF